The T cell receptor beta chain under discussion was sequenced for a study of T cells of healthy individuals. J gave up 0 bases and V 0 bases, and 4 bases lay outside the gene matches. CDR1 ENHRY and CDR2 SYGVKD come from the germline V gene. The CDR3 runs 16 residues. TCRdb used MiXCR to reprocess the 5' RACE reads, holding one entry per CDR3 protein. Found here are about 57,000 distinct CDR3 sequences, around 15% of them singletons; the top ten hold around 5.1%. This clonotype appeared many times. The V gene is TRBV10-3, the J gene TRBJ2-7; TRBD2 matches at 8 bases. This clonotype was obtained from a human donor in good health. The CDR3 DNA sequence: TGTGCCATCAGTGAGTCCGCGGGAGGCAGCTCCTACGAGCAGTACTTC. It specifies CAISESAGGSSYEQYF.